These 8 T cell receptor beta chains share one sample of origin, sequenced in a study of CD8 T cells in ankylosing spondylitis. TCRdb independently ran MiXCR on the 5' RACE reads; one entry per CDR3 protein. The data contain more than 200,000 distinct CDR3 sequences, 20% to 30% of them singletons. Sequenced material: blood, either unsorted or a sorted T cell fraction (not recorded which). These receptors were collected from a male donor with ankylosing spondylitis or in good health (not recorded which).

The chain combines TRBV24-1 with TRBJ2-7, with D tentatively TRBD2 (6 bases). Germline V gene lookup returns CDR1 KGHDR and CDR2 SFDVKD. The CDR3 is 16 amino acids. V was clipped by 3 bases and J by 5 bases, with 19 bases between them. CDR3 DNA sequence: TGTGCCACCAGTGATCCCCTTTCAGGCGGGGCGGACGAGCAGTACTTC. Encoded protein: CATSDPLSGGADEQYF.

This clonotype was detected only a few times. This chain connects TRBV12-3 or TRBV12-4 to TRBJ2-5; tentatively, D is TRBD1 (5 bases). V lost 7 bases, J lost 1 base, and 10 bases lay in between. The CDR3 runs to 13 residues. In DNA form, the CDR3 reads TGTGCCAGCACCACAGGACGCCAAGAGACCCAGTACTTC. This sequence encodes CASTTGRQETQYF.

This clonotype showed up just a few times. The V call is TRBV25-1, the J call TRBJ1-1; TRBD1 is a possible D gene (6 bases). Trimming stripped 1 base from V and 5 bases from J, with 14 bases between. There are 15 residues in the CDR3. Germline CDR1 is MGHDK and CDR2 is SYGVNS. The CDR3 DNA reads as TGTGCCAGCAGTGAATTTGGCAGGGGTGGTACTGAAGCTTTCTTT. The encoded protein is CASSEFGRGGTEAFF.

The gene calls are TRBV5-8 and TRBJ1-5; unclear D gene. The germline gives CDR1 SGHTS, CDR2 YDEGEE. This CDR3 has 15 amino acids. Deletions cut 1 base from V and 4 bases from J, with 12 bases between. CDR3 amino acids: CASSLTGIANQPQHF. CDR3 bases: TGTGCCAGCAGCTTGACGGGAATAGCTAATCAGCCCCAGCATTTT.

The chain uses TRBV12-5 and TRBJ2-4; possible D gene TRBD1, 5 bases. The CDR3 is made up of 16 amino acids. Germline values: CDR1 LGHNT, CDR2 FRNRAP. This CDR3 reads CAPGMGFQGPKNIQYF. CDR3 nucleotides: TGTGCCCCTGGAATGGGTTTCCAGGGTCCCAAAAACATTCAGTACTTC.

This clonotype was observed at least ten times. CDR3 sequence reads: CSVEDINNEQFF. The CDR3 DNA is TGCAGTGTTGAGGACATTAACAATGAGCAGTTCTTC. This rearrangement joins TRBV20-1 to TRBJ2-1, with D possibly being TRBD1 (5 bases). The V end lost 7 bases, the J end lost 5 bases, and 12 bases lay between the germline ends. Germline loops: CDR1 DFQATT, CDR2 SNEGSKA (reference sequence). The CDR3 length is 12 residues.

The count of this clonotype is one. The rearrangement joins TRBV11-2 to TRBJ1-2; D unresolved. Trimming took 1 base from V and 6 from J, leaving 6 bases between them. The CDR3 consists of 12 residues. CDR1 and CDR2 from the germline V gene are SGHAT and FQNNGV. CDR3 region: CASSLAYDGYTF. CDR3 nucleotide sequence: TGTGCCAGCAGCTTAGCCTACGATGGCTACACCTTC. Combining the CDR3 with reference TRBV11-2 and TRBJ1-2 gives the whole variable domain EAGVAQSPRYKIIEKRQSVAFWCNPISGHATLYWYQQILGQGPKLLIQFQNNGVVDDSQLPKDRFSAERLKGVDSTLKIQPAKLEDSAVYLCASSLAYDGYTFGSGTRLTVV.

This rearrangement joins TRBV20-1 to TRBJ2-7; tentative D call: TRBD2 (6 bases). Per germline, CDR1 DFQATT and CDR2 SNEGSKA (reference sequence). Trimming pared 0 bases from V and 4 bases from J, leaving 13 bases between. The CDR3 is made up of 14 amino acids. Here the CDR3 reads CSARDPSDGYEQYF. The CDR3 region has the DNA TGCAGTGCTAGAGATCCTAGCGATGGTTACGAGCAGTACTTC.